The 24 T cell receptor beta chains reported below all come from one sample, sequenced in a study of response to subunit inactivated influenza vaccine. One entry per CDR3 protein, called by TCRdb with MiXCR from the RT-PCR reads. This table has about 700,000 distinct CDR3 sequences, around 14% appearing once. Sequenced here: PBMCs from blood, sampled less than 15 days before vaccination. These receptors all come from a man aged 50 to 59 who received an inactivated influenza vaccine.

This clonotype has only a few counts. The V call is TRBV20-1, the J call TRBJ2-5; 10 bases are a match to TRBD2. Germline assignment: CDR1 DFQATT and CDR2 SNEGSKA (reference sequence). The CDR3 length is 16 residues. J was trimmed by 0 bases and V by 7 bases; bases with no gene match: 11. This CDR3 is CSGLAGVRWYQETQYF. The CDR3 bases are TGCAGTGGGCTAGCGGGAGTAAGGTGGTACCAAGAGACCCAGTACTTC.

CDR3 residues: CASSRQVLGTQYF. In DNA, the CDR3 is TGTGCCAGCAGTCGACAGGTTTTGGGGACCCAGTACTTC. The chain combines TRBV27 with TRBJ2-5; D is perhaps TRBD1 (6 bases). The CDR3 runs 13 residues. From germline, CDR1 is MNHEY and CDR2 SMNVEV (reference sequence). V gave up 5 bases and J gave up 7 bases, with 14 bases separating them.

This clonotype was observed a handful of times. V is TRBV20-1 and J is TRBJ2-5, with D perhaps matching TRBD2 (5 bases). The CDR3 spans 13 residues. CDR1 DFQATT and CDR2 SNEGSKA come from the germline V gene (reference sequence). V was clipped by 6 bases and J by 3 bases, with 14 bases between them. Written as DNA, the CDR3 is TGCAGTGCCCCGGGCGGGCACAAAGAGACCCAGTACTTC. Protein sequence: CSAPGGHKETQYF.

As DNA, the CDR3 is TGTGCCACCAGACCTTTTACAGGGGGCAAAACTGAAGCTTTCTTT. Amino acids: CATRPFTGGKTEAFF. This rearrangement joins TRBV15 to TRBJ1-1; 9 bases are a match to TRBD1. Unmatched junction bases numbered 10, after V lost 6 bases and J lost 5 bases. This CDR3 region has 15 residues. Germline V gives CDR1 LNHNV, CDR2 YYDKDF (reference sequence).

This clonotype showed up just a few times. V gene TRBV5-5 combines with J gene TRBJ2-7; TRBD1 or TRBD2 may be the D gene (5 bases each). CDR3 length: 14 amino acids. Germline CDR1 and CDR2: SGHKS and YYEKEE (reference sequence). V dropped 4 bases and J dropped 6 bases, with 17 bases sitting between them. In nucleotides, the CDR3 is TGTGCCAGCAGCCCGGACTGGGGAAGGGGCGAGCAGTACTTC. Translating it yields CASSPDWGRGEQYF.

This clonotype appeared a few times. The J gene is TRBJ2-5, the V gene TRBV12-3 or TRBV12-4; TRBD2 matches 16 bases. The CDR3 is made up of 17 amino acids. J was trimmed by 0 bases and V by 6 bases; bases with no gene match: 4. The CDR3: CASRGTSGGEYQETQYF. CDR3 bases: TGTGCCAGCAGGGGGACTAGCGGGGGGGAGTACCAAGAGACCCAGTACTTC.

This clonotype occurred a few times. The V and J genes are TRBV27 and TRBJ2-7, with D possibly TRBD1 on 6 matching bases. With 0 bases removed from V and 3 bases from J, the gap between germline ends came to 9 bases. CDR3 length: 14 amino acids. Germline CDR1 is MNHEY and CDR2 is SMNVEV (reference sequence). The CDR3 reads CASSLSGHNYEQYF. As DNA, the CDR3 is TGTGCCAGCAGTTTATCGGGACACAACTACGAGCAGTACTTC.

The rearrangement uses TRBV2 and TRBJ2-1; possible D gene TRBD1, 5 bases. Per germline, CDR1 SNHLY and CDR2 FYNNEI. V dropped 6 bases and J dropped 13 bases, with 19 bases sitting between them. This CDR3 contains 13 residues. The CDR3 coding sequence is TGTGCCAGCAGCGCAGATCAGGGAATTCTTCAGTTCTTC. Translation gives CASSADQGILQFF.

This clonotype was recorded many times. The chain is built from TRBV10-3 and TRBJ2-1; TRBD2 aligns across 7 bases. The CDR3 consists of 16 residues. Germline V gene sequence: CDR1 ENHRY, CDR2 SYGVKD. V shed 0 bases, J shed 2 bases, and the junction held 4 bases outside the gene matches. The CDR3 loop is CAISESGTTTYNEQFF. CDR3 nucleotide sequence: TGTGCCATCAGTGAGTCGGGGACTACCACCTACAATGAGCAGTTCTTC.

This chain connects TRBV9 to TRBJ1-3; a weak D match, TRBD1 (6 bases). The CDR3 is 16 amino acids. V was clipped by 0 bases and J by 2 bases, with 12 bases between them. Per the germline V gene, CDR1 is SGDLS and CDR2 is YYNGEE. The CDR3 sequence: CASSVAPGQPGNTIYF. The CDR3 DNA reads as TGTGCCAGCAGCGTAGCCCCCGGACAGCCTGGAAACACCATATATTTT.

This rearrangement joins TRBV5-6 to TRBJ2-2, with TRBD2 identical over 8 bases. The CDR3 is made up of 19 amino acids. CDR1 SGHDT and CDR2 YYEEEE come from the germline V gene. Trimming removed 4 bases from V and 2 bases from J; junction bases left unmatched: 16. CDR3 region: CASSKPALAERYNTGELFF. The DNA of the CDR3 is TGTGCCAGCAGCAAACCGGCACTAGCGGAGCGCTATAACACCGGGGAGCTGTTTTTT.

This clonotype was counted many times. The chain couples TRBV2 to TRBJ1-5; 7 positions agree with TRBD1. J gave up 3 bases and V 6 bases, and 2 bases lay outside the gene matches. The CDR3 covers 13 residues. Germline assignment: CDR1 SNHLY and CDR2 FYNNEI. The CDR3, as DNA: TGTGCCAGCAGCGGGACAGTCAATCAGCCCCAGCATTTT. It encodes CASSGTVNQPQHF.

The chain carries TRBV7-7 and TRBJ2-5; D is unresolved. V was clipped by 2 bases and J by 2 bases, with 12 bases between them. This CDR3 has 15 residues. CDR1 is SSHAT, CDR2 FNYEAQ, per germline (reference sequence). This chain's CDR3 is CASSLNSGYQETQYF. CDR3 DNA: TGTGCCAGCAGCTTAAATAGTGGATATCAAGAGACCCAGTACTTC. Based on the CDR3 plus reference TRBV7-7 and TRBJ2-5, the full variable domain is GAGVSQSPRYKVTKRGQDVTLRCDPISSHATLYWYQQALGQGPEFLTYFNYEAQPDKSGLPSDRFSAERPEGSISTLTIQRTEQRDSAMYRCASSLNSGYQETQYFGPGTRLLVL.

A few counts support this clonotype. The chain combines TRBV7-9 with TRBJ2-7; TRBD2 aligns across 8 bases. The length of the CDR3 is 15 residues. With V trimmed by 5 bases and J by 5 bases, 11 bases remained unmatched. Germline V CDR1 and CDR2: SEHNR, FQNEAQ (reference sequence). In DNA, the CDR3 is TGTGCCAGCAGCCGATTGCAAGCGGGAGTGCACGAGCAGTACTTC. Translation: CASSRLQAGVHEQYF.

This clonotype turned up a few times. The rearrangement links TRBV20-1 to TRBJ2-5; 11 nucleotides match TRBD2. The ends lost 0 bases at V and 4 bases at J; junction bases unmatched: 4. The germline gives CDR1 DFQATT, CDR2 SNEGSKA (reference sequence). This CDR3 comprises 15 residues. The CDR3 protein is CSARELLAGAETQYF. The CDR3 DNA reads as TGCAGTGCTAGAGAACTACTAGCGGGAGCAGAGACCCAGTACTTC.

About this clonotype itself: Germline is not matched at one junction end, which may reflect a read error. V is TRBV5-5 and J is TRBJ2-3, with TRBD1 matching 8 bases. Germline V gene sequence: CDR1 SGHKS, CDR2 YYEKEE (reference sequence). The CDR3 extends over 16 amino acids. CDR3 sequence reads: CASSLGQGQGTATQYF. DNA of the CDR3: TGTGCCAGCAGCTTAGGACAGGGCCAAGGCACAGCTACGCAGTATTTT.

V gene TRBV11-1 combines with J gene TRBJ2-3; D call uncertain. The CDR3 is made up of 13 amino acids. The V gene's germline CDR1 is SGHAT and CDR2 FQDESV (reference sequence). V was pared by 6 bases and J by 2 bases, with 9 bases between. The CDR3 coding sequence is TGTGCCAGCAGGAGTTCCTTCACAGATACGCAGTATTTT. This sequence encodes CASRSSFTDTQYF.

This clonotype was counted at least ten times. This chain links TRBV12-3 or TRBV12-4 with TRBJ2-2; perhaps D is TRBD1 or TRBD2 (5 bases each). Trimming stripped 6 bases from V and 1 base from J, with 12 bases between. This CDR3 has 15 amino acids. The CDR3 bases are TGTGCCAGCAGCCCGGGACGGCTGAACACCGGGGAGCTGTTTTTT. It encodes CASSPGRLNTGELFF.

CDR3 sequence: CASSQDSGPQHF. The CDR3 bases are TGCGCCAGCAGCCAAGATTCGGGGCCCCAGCATTTT. The chain combines TRBV4-3 with TRBJ1-5; D gene uncertain. Trimming stripped 0 bases from V and 9 bases from J, with 6 bases between. Germline CDR1 and CDR2: LGHNA and YSLEER. This CDR3 is 12 amino acids long.

This clonotype turned up a few times. Here the CDR3 reads CATRRGGANEQFF. CDR3 DNA: TGTGCCACACGGCGGGGGGGGGCGAATGAGCAGTTCTTC. The chain recombines TRBV27 with TRBJ2-1, with TRBD2 identical over 9 bases. CDR3 size: 13 residues. In germline, CDR1 is MNHEY, CDR2 SMNVEV (reference sequence). J lost 7 bases, V lost 10 bases, and 8 bases had no gene match.

This clonotype was observed a few times. The rearrangement uses TRBV18 and TRBJ2-1; D gene ambiguous. The CDR3 length is 13 residues. Trimming left V 3 bases short and J 7 bases short, with 10 bases between. The V gene's germline CDR1 is KGHSH and CDR2 LQKENI. The CDR3 here is CASSPENTNEQFF. CDR3 bases: TGTGCCAGCTCACCGGAAAATACGAATGAGCAGTTCTTC.

This clonotype showed up many times. The chain recombines TRBV9 with TRBJ2-1, with 14 bases identical to TRBD2. In germline, CDR1 is SGDLS, CDR2 YYNGEE. The CDR3 covers 15 residues. Losses at the gene ends were 4 bases for V and 7 bases for J; bases not matched to a gene: 4. The CDR3 loop reads CASSLGTSGRNEQFF. The CDR3 DNA sequence: TGTGCCAGCAGCTTAGGGACTAGCGGGAGAAATGAGCAGTTCTTC.

This clonotype showed up just a few times. The chain carries TRBV14 and TRBJ2-1; perhaps TRBD1 as D (5 bases). Germline values: CDR1 SGHDN, CDR2 FVKESK. Trimming removed 5 bases from V and 0 bases from J, with 14 bases in between. This CDR3 spans 16 amino acids. The CDR3 DNA reads TGTGCCAGCAGCTTAATGACAGCAGGCTCCTACAATGAGCAGTTCTTC. Translation: CASSLMTAGSYNEQFF.

There are a few counts of this clonotype. V usage is TRBV7-9 and J usage is TRBJ2-5, with D uncertain. There are 13 residues in the CDR3. Germline V gives CDR1 SEHNR, CDR2 FQNEAQ (reference sequence). V dropped 2 bases and J dropped 3 bases, with 7 bases sitting between them. CDR3 protein: CASSLFRKETQYF. DNA of the CDR3: TGTGCCAGCAGCTTATTCCGTAAAGAGACCCAGTACTTC. Drawing the rest from reference TRBV7-9 and TRBJ2-5, the complete variable domain is DTGVSQNPRHKITKRGQNVTFRCDPISEHNRLYWYRQTLGQGPEFLTYFQNEAQLEKSRLLSDRFSAERPKGSFSTLEIQRTEQGDSAMYLCASSLFRKETQYFGPGTRLLVL.